The 19 T cell receptor beta chains below were found in one sample sequenced in a study of blood T cell repertoires in COVID-19. Method: immunoSEQ multiplex PCR; TCRdb's copy keeps in-frame clones and lacks some. Of more than 85,000 clones listed, about 78% were seen once; the top ten hold 3.5% to 5%. What was sequenced was peripheral blood. These receptor sequences come from a human donor in a cohort sampled during active or convalescent COVID-19.

The genes are TRBV2 and TRBJ2-2, with D tentatively TRBD1 (6 bases). The germline V and J ends were trimmed by 1 base and 5 bases, with 11 bases remaining between them. The germline gives CDR1 SNHLY, CDR2 FYNNEI. This CDR3 region has 15 residues. In nucleotides, the CDR3 is TGTGCCAGCAGTGAAGAAAGGGGGATGACCGGGGAGCTGTTTTTT. Encoded protein: CASSEERGMTGELFF.

J is TRBJ1-1 and V is TRBV11-2; D is perhaps TRBD1 (6 bases). CDR3 length: 14 amino acids. Trimming removed 1 base from V and 5 bases from J, with 11 bases in between. Per the germline V gene, CDR1 is SGHAT and CDR2 is FQNNGV. CDR3 amino acids: CASSLVWGPTEAFF. Written as DNA, the CDR3 is TGTGCCAGCAGCTTAGTATGGGGGCCAACTGAAGCTTTCTTT.

The chain employs TRBV9 and TRBJ2-7; a possible D gene is TRBD1 (5 bases). The CDR3 is made up of 15 amino acids. Trimming cost V 3 bases and J 2 bases, with 15 bases left between them. Germline CDR1 and CDR2: SGDLS and YYNGEE. CDR3 DNA sequence: TGTGCCAGCAGCGAGACAGCCCTCCCTACCTACGAGCAGTACTTC. It specifies CASSETALPTYEQYF.

In its sample, this clone was seen many times. The genes are TRBV29-1 and TRBJ2-1, with TRBD1 matching 8 bases. Losses at the gene ends were 0 bases for V and 5 bases for J; bases not matched to a gene: 6. The CDR3 runs 15 residues. CDR1 is SQVTM, CDR2 ANQGSEA, per germline. CDR3 amino acids: CSVEDFQGADNEQFF. The DNA for the CDR3 is TGCAGCGTTGAAGACTTTCAGGGGGCCGACAATGAGCAGTTCTTC.

V gene TRBV7-3 combines with J gene TRBJ2-1; 8 bases are shared with TRBD2. This CDR3 has 15 residues. The germline V gene has CDR1 SGHTA and CDR2 FQGTGA. Germline trimming cut 0 bases from V and 4 bases from J; bases unmatched to any gene: 2. CDR3 residues: CASSLTAGVYNEQFF. The CDR3 DNA reads TGTGCCAGCAGCTTAACAGCGGGAGTATACAATGAGCAGTTCTTC.

V usage is TRBV9 and J usage is TRBJ2-1; 10 bases match TRBD1. The CDR3 contains 14 residues. J lost 7 bases, V lost 2 bases, and 3 bases had no gene match. Per the germline V gene, CDR1 is SGDLS and CDR2 is YYNGEE. CDR3 residues: CASSVKDRGNEQFF. For the CDR3, the DNA is TGTGCCAGCAGCGTTAAGGACAGGGGGAATGAGCAGTTCTTC.

This clone was seen just once. V and J are TRBV5-4 and TRBJ2-1; 11 nucleotides agree with TRBD2. The CDR3 contains 16 residues. From germline, CDR1 is SGHNT and CDR2 YYREEE (reference sequence). Germline trimming cut 3 bases from V and 9 bases from J; bases unmatched to any gene: 11. CDR3 bases: TGTGCCAGCAGCTCACGTAGCGGGAGGGCCGGGGGTGAGCAGTTCTTC. This gives the protein CASSSRSGRAGGEQFF.

The chain recombines TRBV13 with TRBJ2-4; 7 bases match TRBD2. Per the germline V gene, CDR1 is PRHDT and CDR2 is FYEKMQ (reference sequence). Trimming removed 3 bases from V and 3 bases from J; junction bases left unmatched: 2. CDR3 size: 14 residues. The CDR3 nucleotides read TGTGCCAGCAGCTTCGGGGGGAACAAAAACATTCAGTACTTC. Its protein product is CASSFGGNKNIQYF.

This rearrangement joins TRBV28 to TRBJ2-7; the match to TRBD1 covers 7 bases. The CDR3 length is 16 residues. The germline CDR1 and CDR2 sequences are MDHEN and SYDVKM. J was trimmed by 1 base and V by 5 bases; bases with no gene match: 11. The CDR3 here is CASSPRGRGNSYEQYF. The CDR3 DNA reads TGTGCCAGCAGTCCAAGGGGGCGTGGGAATTCCTACGAGCAGTACTTC.

V is TRBV3-1 (or the pseudogene TRBV3-2) and J is TRBJ2-2, with D tentatively TRBD2 (5 bases). Germline V gene data show CDR1 as LGHDT and CDR2 as YNNKEL (reference sequence). The CDR3 is 15 residues long. V dropped 7 bases and J dropped 5 bases, with 17 bases sitting between them. The CDR3 sequence: CASNMGARRTGELFF. The CDR3 nucleotides read TGTGCCAGCAATATGGGTGCCAGGAGGACCGGGGAGCTGTTTTTT.

This clone has just a few counts. The J gene is TRBJ1-2, the V gene TRBV29-1; D remains unclear. The CDR3 spans 13 residues. Trimming pared 3 bases from V and 0 bases from J, leaving 8 bases between. Germline lookup yields CDR1 SQVTM and CDR2 ANQGSEA. CDR3 sequence: CSVEARTNYGYTF. The CDR3 DNA sequence: TGCAGCGTTGAGGCCAGGACTAACTATGGCTACACCTTC.

The table lists this clone with a few counts. The rearrangement uses TRBV7-2 and TRBJ1-6; 7 positions agree with TRBD1. This CDR3 region has 13 residues. The J segment lost 11 bases and the V segment lost 4 bases, leaving 5 bases of the junction unmatched. Germline CDR1 SGHTA, CDR2 FQGNSA. Here the CDR3 DNA reads TGTGCCAGCAGCTCGCAGGGGGTTGCACCCCTCCACTTT. It specifies CASSSQGVAPLHF.

The J gene is TRBJ2-1, the V gene TRBV4-3; a weak D match, TRBD2 (6 bases). The CDR3 extends over 18 amino acids. Per the germline V gene, CDR1 is LGHNA and CDR2 is YSLEER. V shed 0 bases and J shed 0 bases, with 15 bases lying between them. CDR3: CASSQDPAGTGSYNEQFF. Here the CDR3 DNA reads TGCGCCAGCAGCCAAGATCCCGCTGGGACTGGCTCCTACAATGAGCAGTTCTTC.

The chain joins TRBV14 to TRBJ2-7, with a weak D call TRBD1 (5 bases). V lost 0 bases and J lost 6, with 12 bases in between. CDR1 and CDR2 from the germline V gene are SGHDN and FVKESK. The CDR3 totals 14 residues. The CDR3, as DNA: TGTGCCAGCAGCCAAGACTGGGCAGGGTTCGAGCAGTACTTC. Protein: CASSQDWAGFEQYF.

V usage is TRBV2 and J usage is TRBJ2-7; TRBD1 agrees at 7 bases. J gave up 6 bases and V 7 bases, and 12 bases lay outside the gene matches. Germline CDR1 is SNHLY and CDR2 is FYNNEI. The length of the CDR3 is 14 residues. Here the CDR3 reads CASTKKQGRGEQYF. The DNA of the CDR3 is TGTGCCAGCACCAAGAAACAGGGGAGAGGCGAGCAGTACTTC.

The CDR3 is CASSVAGAVEYSGANVLTF. CDR3 coding DNA: TGTGCCAGCAGCGTAGCTGGGGCTGTAGAGTATTCTGGGGCCAACGTCCTGACTTTC. The chain uses TRBV9 and TRBJ2-6; D is possibly TRBD1 (5 bases). V lost 0 bases, J lost 1 base, and 17 bases lay in between. The germline V gene encodes CDR1 SGDLS and CDR2 YYNGEE. CDR3 length equals 19 residues.

This clone came up a few times. This chain joins TRBV6-5 and TRBJ2-5; D remains unclear. This CDR3 comprises 12 residues. Trimming took 7 bases from V and 2 from J, leaving 8 bases between them. In germline, CDR1 is MNHEY, CDR2 SVGAGI. The CDR3 here is CASIDTQETQYF. In nucleotides, the CDR3 is TGTGCCAGCATAGACACACAAGAGACCCAGTACTTC.

The V and J genes are TRBV28 and TRBJ2-5, with TRBD2 matching 12 bases. This CDR3 is built from 18 residues. Germline lookup yields CDR1 MDHEN and CDR2 SYDVKM. V was pared by 7 bases and J by 5 bases, with 17 bases of the junction left unmatched. CDR3 DNA sequence: TGTGCCAGCAAAGGGTACTCTAGCGGGAGGGCCGGCGCGGAGACCCAGTACTTC. Translation: CASKGYSSGRAGAETQYF.

J is TRBJ1-2 and V is TRBV18, with TRBD1 matching 9 bases. Trimming took 2 bases from V and 5 from J; bases not matched to a gene: 6. CDR3 length: 15 amino acids. In germline, CDR1 is KGHSH, CDR2 LQKENI. The CDR3 region is CASSPGGTGLYGYTF. CDR3 coding DNA: TGTGCCAGCTCACCAGGTGGGACAGGGTTGTATGGCTACACCTTC.